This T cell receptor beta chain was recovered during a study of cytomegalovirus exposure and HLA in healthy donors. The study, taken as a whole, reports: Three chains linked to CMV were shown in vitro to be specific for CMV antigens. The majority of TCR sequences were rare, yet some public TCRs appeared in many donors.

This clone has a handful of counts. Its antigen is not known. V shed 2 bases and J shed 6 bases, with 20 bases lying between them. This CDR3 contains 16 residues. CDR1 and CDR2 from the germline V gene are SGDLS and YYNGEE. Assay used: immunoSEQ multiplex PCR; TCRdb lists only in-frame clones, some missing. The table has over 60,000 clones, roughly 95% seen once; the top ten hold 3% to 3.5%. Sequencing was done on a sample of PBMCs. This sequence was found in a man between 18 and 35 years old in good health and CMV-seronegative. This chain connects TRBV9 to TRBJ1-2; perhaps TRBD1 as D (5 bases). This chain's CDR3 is CASSVTGDYNYNGYTF. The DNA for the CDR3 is TGTGCCAGCAGCGTCACGGGGGATTACAATTACAATGGCTACACCTTC.